This entry features one TCR beta chain sequence. Method: immunoSEQ multiplex PCR; TCRdb's copy keeps in-frame clones and lacks some. The sample holds some 11,000 clones; 80% to 95% are singletons and the top ten take 28%. These data belong to a study of blood T cell repertoires in COVID-19. V gave up 2 bases and J gave up 0 bases, with 8 bases separating them. CDR3 length: 15 amino acids. Germline lookup yields CDR1 KGHSH and CDR2 LQKENI. J is TRBJ2-1 and V is TRBV18; TRBD2 is a possible D gene (6 bases). This clonotype originated in a woman aged 70-85 years with active COVID-19. Sequenced material: peripheral blood. In DNA, the CDR3 is TGTGCCAGCTCACCAGATAGCGGCTCCTACAATGAGCAGTTCTTC. Translating it yields CASSPDSGSYNEQFF.